The source of this T cell receptor (beta chain) is a study of technical replicates of blood from several donors. This CDR3 has 15 amino acids. CDR1 MDHEN and CDR2 SYDVKM come from the germline V gene. Trimming cost V 7 bases and J 0 bases; bases outside gene matches: 7. Profiling relied on immunoSEQ multiplex PCR, and the TCRdb table lists in-frame clones only, not all of them. The sample gives over 50,000 clones, roughly 97% of which show up once; just under 0.2% is in the top ten. This clone has just one count. This chain links TRBV28 with TRBJ2-3, with 7 nucleotides matching TRBD2. Sequenced sample: T cells isolated from PBMCs. This sequence was found in a human donor in good health. The CDR3 sequence is CASTRLGGSTDTQYF. CDR3 nucleotides: TGTGCCAGCACTAGACTGGGGGGGAGCACAGATACGCAGTATTTT.